The 23 T cell receptor beta chains below all came from one sample that was sequenced in a study of blood T cell repertoires in COVID-19. Sequencing was performed with immunoSEQ multiplex PCR; in TCRdb, only in-frame clones are kept and a portion is missing. Of 70,000 or so clones listed, around 91% were seen once; the top ten hold 8.5%. Sequencing input: peripheral blood. These receptors all come from a human donor in a cohort sampled during active COVID-19.

V and J are TRBV5-1 and TRBJ2-7; 8 nucleotides agree with TRBD1. Trimming took 0 bases from V and 0 from J; bases not matched to a gene: 5. CDR3 length: 16 residues. Germline values: CDR1 SGHRS, CDR2 YFSETQ. This CDR3 reads CASSLGGQAASYEQYF. The CDR3 DNA sequence: TGCGCCAGCAGCTTGGGGGGACAGGCCGCCTCCTACGAGCAGTACTTC.

The CDR3 protein is CASYVSGYGSYEQYF. The CDR3 region has the DNA TGTGCCAGCTACGTATCAGGGTATGGGTCCTACGAGCAGTACTTC. The V and J genes are TRBV2 and TRBJ2-7, with TRBD1 as a possible D gene (5 bases). CDR1 is SNHLY, CDR2 FYNNEI, per germline. This CDR3 spans 15 amino acids. Trimming removed 8 bases at V and 1 base at J, with 18 bases between.

The rearrangement uses TRBV11-2 and TRBJ2-1, with 8 bases matching TRBD2. CDR1 is SGHAT, CDR2 FQNNGV, per germline. The V gene end was trimmed by 5 bases and the J gene end by 8 bases; junction bases not matched to a gene: 14. CDR3 length: 16 amino acids. CDR3 DNA: TGTGCCAGCAGCCCCATCTCGGGGGGGCTTGGGTATGAGCAGTTCTTC. This translates into CASSPISGGLGYEQFF.

The chain carries TRBV11-2 and TRBJ2-7; a weak D match, TRBD2 (5 bases). The ends were cut back, 4 bases at V and 0 bases at J, with 16 bases in the middle. The CDR3 spans 16 residues. In germline, CDR1 is SGHAT, CDR2 FQNNGV. The CDR3 DNA is TGTGCCAGCAGCTATCAACTGCCCCGGGACTCCTACGAGCAGTACTTC. Its translation: CASSYQLPRDSYEQYF. Full variable domain (remainder filled in from reference TRBV11-2 and TRBJ2-7): EAGVAQSPRYKIIEKRQSVAFWCNPISGHATLYWYQQILGQGPKLLIQFQNNGVVDDSQLPKDRFSAERLKGVDSTLKIQPAKLEDSAVYLCASSYQLPRDSYEQYFGPGTRLTVT.

The genes are TRBV5-4 and TRBJ2-7; 7 bases match TRBD1. The CDR3 totals 13 residues. V was clipped by 4 bases and J by 3 bases; unmatched bases: 4. The germline V gene encodes CDR1 SGHNT and CDR2 YYREEE (reference sequence). The CDR3 is CASSPGQNYEQYF. DNA of the CDR3: TGTGCCAGCAGCCCGGGACAGAACTACGAGCAGTACTTC. Based on the CDR3 plus reference TRBV5-4 and TRBJ2-7, the full variable domain is ETGVTQSPTHLIKTRGQQVTLRCSSQSGHNTVSWYQQALGQGPQFIFQYYREEENGRGNFPPRFSGLQFPNYSSELNVNALELDDSALYLCASSPGQNYEQYFGPGTRLTVT.

The chain employs TRBV6-2 or TRBV6-3 and TRBJ1-6; 7 bases fit TRBD1. V shed 4 bases and J 5 bases; nucleotides not matched to a gene: 2. Germline V gives CDR1 MNHEY, CDR2 SVGEGT. The CDR3 is 14 amino acids. The CDR3 spells CASSSDRNNSPLHF. CDR3 DNA: TGTGCCAGCAGTTCGGACAGGAATAATTCACCCCTCCACTTT.

This clone turned up a few times. CDR3 DNA sequence: TGCGCCAGCAGTGAGTCGGGAACAGGTTCCTACGAGCAGTACTTC. It specifies CASSESGTGSYEQYF. This chain connects TRBV10-1 to TRBJ2-7; tentative D call: TRBD1 (5 bases). This CDR3 comprises 15 residues. Trimming cost V 0 bases and J 1 base, with 10 bases left between them. Germline values: CDR1 WNHNN, CDR2 SYGVQD (reference sequence).

CDR3 region: CASSGTSGGSFTDTQYF. CDR3 DNA sequence: TGTGCCAGCAGTGGGACTAGCGGGGGTTCATTCACAGATACGCAGTATTTT. The V call is TRBV11-2, the J call TRBJ2-3; 14 bases agree with TRBD2. After removal of 6 bases from V and 2 bases from J, the junction contained 7 bases not matched to a gene. CDR1 is SGHAT, CDR2 FQNNGV, per germline. This CDR3 is built from 17 residues.

This chain uses TRBV5-1 with TRBJ1-1, with D possibly matching TRBD1 (6 bases). CDR1 is SGHRS, CDR2 YFSETQ, per germline. The CDR3 has 15 residues. V lost 4 bases to trimming and J lost 3 bases, with 16 bases between them. CDR3 sequence (DNA): TGCGCCAGCAGCCCGGGGGGGGGCTGGGACACTGAAGCTTTCTTT. Encoded protein: CASSPGGGWDTEAFF.

The CDR3 DNA sequence: TGTGCCAGCAGCGCTGGGAGCACTGAAGCTTTCTTT. Translation: CASSAGSTEAFF. The chain uses TRBV7-9 and TRBJ1-1; D ambiguous. Trimming removed 5 bases at V and 4 bases at J, with 8 bases between. This CDR3 contains 12 residues. Germline CDR1 reads SEHNR; CDR2 reads FQNEAQ (reference sequence).

This clone was seen at least ten times. The chain employs TRBV10-2 and TRBJ2-7; 7 bases are a match to TRBD1. From germline, CDR1 is WSHSY and CDR2 SAAADI. Germline trimming cut 1 base from V and 0 bases from J; bases unmatched to any gene: 9. There are 17 residues in the CDR3. This CDR3 is CASSELTKGAFSYEQYF. The CDR3, as DNA: TGCGCCAGCAGTGAGTTAACAAAGGGGGCTTTCTCCTACGAGCAGTACTTC.

This chain joins TRBV30 and TRBJ1-1; 7 bases are shared with TRBD1. The V gene end was trimmed by 3 bases and the J gene end by 6 bases; junction bases not matched to a gene: 4. The CDR3 extends over 12 amino acids. Germline V CDR1 and CDR2: GTSNPN, SVGIG (reference sequence). CDR3 DNA: TGTGCCTGGAGGGACAGGAGGCCTGAAGCTTTCTTT. The encoded protein is CAWRDRRPEAFF. Using reference TRBV30 and TRBJ1-1 for the parts outside the CDR3, the full variable domain is SQTIHQWPATLVQPVGSPLSLECTVEGTSNPNLYWYRQAAGRGLQLLFYSVGIGQISSEVPQNLSASRPQDRQFILSSKKLLLSDSGFYLCAWRDRRPEAFFGQGTRLTVV.

The chain uses TRBV4-3 and TRBJ2-7; a weak D match, TRBD1 (6 bases). CDR1 and CDR2 from the germline V gene are LGHNA and YSLEER. This CDR3 spans 14 amino acids. Trimming left V 2 bases short and J 4 bases short, with 12 bases between. DNA of the CDR3: TGCGCCAGCAGCCAACAGGGGTCGGGGTACGAGCAGTACTTC. It yields the protein CASSQQGSGYEQYF.

The chain combines TRBV7-3 with TRBJ1-3, with a possible D match to TRBD1 (5 bases). V lost 4 bases and J lost 0, with 34 bases in between. The CDR3 runs 23 residues. Germline V gene data show CDR1 as SGHTA and CDR2 as FQGTGA. In DNA, the CDR3 is TGTGCCAGCAGCTCAACGGGGCCTCCTGAGGTCCAGCCGACGAATAGCTCTGGAAACACCATATATTTT. Its protein is CASSSTGPPEVQPTNSSGNTIYF.

This clone was detected only once. The chain employs TRBV12-3 or TRBV12-4 and TRBJ1-2; no definite D call. The V gene lost 7 bases and the J gene lost 6 bases, with 15 bases spanning the gap. The length of the CDR3 is 13 residues. CDR3 bases: TGTGCCAGCATCAACAGTGATTGGGATGGCTACACCTTC. This encodes CASINSDWDGYTF.

The chain joins TRBV7-3 to TRBJ1-2; the match to TRBD1 covers 8 bases. With V trimmed by 4 bases and J by 3 bases, 1 base remained unmatched. CDR1 and CDR2 from the germline V gene are SGHTA and FQGTGA. The CDR3 totals 13 residues. The CDR3 here is CASSSGQDYGYTF. The CDR3 DNA sequence: TGTGCCAGCAGCTCGGGACAGGACTATGGCTACACCTTC.

This chain connects TRBV24-1 to TRBJ1-2, with D possibly being TRBD1 (5 bases). Germline values: CDR1 KGHDR, CDR2 SFDVKD. V was trimmed by 9 bases and J by 6 bases, leaving 13 bases between them. The length of the CDR3 is 12 residues. This CDR3 is CATWAQGDGYTF. CDR3 coding DNA: TGTGCCACCTGGGCGCAGGGCGATGGCTACACCTTC.

The chain links TRBV12-3 or TRBV12-4 to TRBJ1-1; TRBD1 is a possible D gene (6 bases). The CDR3 runs to 13 residues. Trimming left V 10 bases short and J 2 bases short, with 14 bases between. CDR3 nucleotide sequence: TGTGCCACCCAAGGGGGGGGAAACACTGAAGCTTTCTTT. This gives the protein CATQGGGNTEAFF.

The chain has TRBV12-3 or TRBV12-4 and TRBJ1-2, with TRBD1 as a possible D gene (5 bases). The CDR3 runs to 13 residues. V lost 6 bases to trimming and J lost 5 bases, with 13 bases between them. CDR3 loop: CASSPGGVYGYTF. CDR3 in DNA: TGTGCCAGCAGCCCCGGGGGGGTGTATGGCTACACCTTC.

The chain links TRBV27 to TRBJ2-7; D unclear. The length of the CDR3 is 12 residues. CDR1 MNHEY and CDR2 SMNVEV come from the germline V gene (reference sequence). Trimming shortened V by 5 bases and J by 2 bases, and 7 bases separated the two germline ends. The CDR3 loop reads CASSRNTYEQYF. The CDR3 DNA follows: TGTGCCAGCAGTCGAAACACCTACGAGCAGTACTTC.

This chain links TRBV7-3 with TRBJ2-3, with a tentative D call TRBD2 (6 bases). Between the trimmed V and J ends, which lost 3 bases and 1 base, there was a span of 11 bases. This CDR3 spans 15 amino acids. CDR1 is SGHTA and CDR2 is FQGTGA in the germline V gene. Here the CDR3 reads CASSLLGGGTDTQYF. The CDR3 DNA is TGTGCCAGCAGCTTGCTTGGCGGGGGCACAGATACGCAGTATTTT. The full variable domain, completed using reference TRBV7-3 and TRBJ2-3, is GAGVSQTPSNKVTEKGKYVELRCDPISGHTALYWYRQSLGQGPEFLIYFQGTGAADDSGLPNDRFFAVRPEGSVSTLKIQRTERGDSAVYLCASSLLGGGTDTQYFGPGTRLTVL.

In this sample, this clone turned up once. This chain joins TRBV11-2 and TRBJ1-1; D uncertain. The V end lost 3 bases, the J end lost 1 base, and 9 bases lay between the germline ends. CDR1 is SGHAT, CDR2 FQNNGV, per germline. The CDR3 is 14 residues long. CDR3: CASSFSRRNTEAFF. CDR3 DNA: TGTGCCAGCAGCTTTTCCCGGAGGAACACTGAAGCTTTCTTT.

The chain links TRBV6-5 to TRBJ2-7, with 7 bases lining up with TRBD1. With V trimmed by 6 bases and J by 4 bases, 6 bases remained unmatched. The CDR3 spans 13 residues. Germline-derived CDR1 and CDR2 are MNHEY and SVGAGI. CDR3 sequence reads: CASRRDSSYEQYF. The CDR3 nucleotides read TGTGCCAGCAGACGGGACAGCTCTTACGAGCAGTACTTC.